Reported below is one TCR beta chain. What this receptor recognizes is not known. Gene labels and germline sequences for this entry follow the mouse. Read coverage stops 1 residue before the CDR3 terminus; the germline J gene supplies the remainder. Libraries came from the immunoSEQ multiplex PCR assay. TCRbeta CDR3 sequencing was performed at survey depth by Adaptive Biotechnologies, and CDR3 sequences, V/J genes, productive frequency and template counts were reported. TCR beta CDR3 regions were amplified from genomic DNA rather than RNA. As for how the authors treated the data: Jensen-Shannon divergence was used to quantify pairwise repertoire overlap between tissues, with a value of 1 indicating complete divergence and a value of 0 indicating identical repertoires. Tissues were clustered by single-linkage agglomerative hierarchical clustering of pairwise JSD values, and the clustering results were displayed as dendrograms. All patient samples were analyzed with GLIPH2 using simulation_depth 1000, kmer_min_depth 3 and cdr3_length_cutoff 8, and only groups containing more than two unique CDR3s were kept. A standardized tissue-overlap score extrapolated Jaccard GLIPH-group overlap across patients to a standard repertoire size of 1000 clones. Linear mixed-effect models, with tissue as a fixed effect and individual as a random effect, were used to test how diversity related to clinical or experimental variables. TCRdb retrieved this table from immuneACCESS and kept in-frame rearrangements only. Not all clones are present; in checked studies, unresolved V genes account for under half, and no reason is known for the remainder. Clone size and the V and J calls come from that table; the DNA yielded D and trimming. The table for this sample lists fewer than 3,500 clones; roughly 50% of them were counted only once. 25% to 35% of the sample goes to the ten largest clones.

This sample's time point label indicates: mouse harvest day 7 after allogeneic transplant. Mouse grafts consisting of 10^7 T-cell-depleted bone marrow cells combined with 10^6 splenic CD5+ T cells were administered by tail vein injection. To model GVHD in mice, a major MHC-mismatch B6 (H2b) into BALB/c (H2d) model was used, and tissues were profiled at day 7 or 14. On day 7 or 14 post-transplant, mouse tissues and retro-orbital blood were harvested with separate sterile tools for each animal, and livers were flushed beforehand. Before genomic DNA isolation with the DNeasy Blood & Tissue Kit, mouse tissues were minced with razor blades in buffered saline. These data come from a study of tissue T cells after allogeneic stem cell transplantation (dated by TCRdb to 2021 to 2024). Background on the whole study: The study profiled TCR beta repertoires in many tissues obtained from research autopsies of patients with and without GVHD, and also in mouse models of GVHD. The human arm was a prospective observational study without blinding or randomization. Points the paper makes about the study in general: Few T cell clones were found to be shared across patients, but shared repertoire signatures across patients were revealed in a tissue-specific fashion by motif-based clustering. The study did not establish which tissue TCRs were alloreactive or antigen-specific, and some clones may have been host cells that persisted. Within patients, how anatomically similar tissues were was a major factor shaping TCR repertoire composition, regardless of disease or transplant status. Blood and spleen T cells captured only a limited portion of the TCR repertoire detected in tissues, in both patients and mice. The patient cohort was small and clinically heterogeneous, and sampling depth was acknowledged as a limitation.

Including cysteine and phenylalanine, the CDR3 has 16 amino acids. The DNA shown is the part of the CDR3 that was read: 45 bases, in frame from base 1. Cut back by 0 bases and 0 bases, the V and J ends lie 10 bases apart. The germline V gene yields SGHLS for CDR1 and HYDKME for CDR2. The clonotype originates from a female BALB/c mouse given C57BL/6 T cells with graft-versus-host disease after an allogeneic hematopoietic cell transplant. The rearranged segments are TRBV12-2 and TRBJ1-4, and the D gene may be TRBD1, 6 bases matching. Input material: spleen. The CDR3 corresponds to CASSLRGGISNERLFF. The sequenced CDR3 bases are TGTGCCAGCTCTCTCAGGGGGGGAATTTCCAACGAAAGATTATTT.